The clone carrying this T cell receptor beta chain was found a few times. Antigen unknown. This specimen belongs to a study of CD8+ T cells in alopecia areata. Study background: The study gave tofacitinib for 6 to 18 months, then 6 months off drug.

Investigators isolated RNA and reverse transcribed it into cDNA to act as the sequencing template. TCRdb's copy holds only in-frame clones and misses some; the assay was immunoSEQ multiplex PCR. The table shows approximately 220,000 clones, with 35% to 40% occurring only once. Noted treatment: oral pan-JAK inhibitor, 5-10 mg twice daily. The germline V gene encodes CDR1 MDHEN and CDR2 SYDVKM. This CDR3 has 14 residues. V gave up 5 bases and J gave up 3 bases, with 13 bases separating them. Points from the study as a whole: Scalp clonality decreased significantly with tofacitinib, and so did expanded CD8+ clones among the top 100. Researchers reported that TCR sharing among patients proved less clear than in mice, possibly HLA-linked.

This clonotype originated in a human donor with alopecia areata. The chain combines TRBV28 with TRBJ1-1; tentative D call: TRBD1 (6 bases). The starting material was CD4+ T cells sorted from blood, obtained at approximately week 30, from a patient treated with tofacitinib. The CDR3, as DNA: TGTGCCAGCAGTGACTACCAGGGGTACACTGAAGCTTTCTTT. It specifies CASSDYQGYTEAFF.